This T cell receptor (beta chain) was recorded in a study of blood T cell repertoires in COVID-19 (dated by TCRdb to 2020 to 2021). Regarding the complete study: Collaborator samples came from the United States, Italy and Spain and covered acute and convalescent phases of COVID-19. The prospective study material was composed of cDNA or gDNA derived from T cells, B-cell-depleted T cells, or PBMCs. The dataset comprised deeply sampled blood TCRbeta repertoires from subjects exposed to, actively infected with, or recovered from COVID-19. The repertoires were made available in a free public database intended to serve as a resource for research on the immune response to SARS-CoV-2. Samples were obtained from the ongoing ImmuneRACE study (first 160 participants) and from some 1,300 subjects provided by 6 global collaborators. Nearly every sample came with metadata listing a de-identified subject ID, COVID-19 status, age in years and sex. HLA class I and class II types, where available, came from metadata supplied by the sample provider rather than from assay-based typing.

TCRbeta CDR3 regions were amplified from genomic DNA by means of the immunoSEQ Assay, a bias-controlled multiplex PCR. As for how the authors treated the data: Nucleated cell counts per sample were estimated from amplification of reference gene primers within the assay. Sequence reads were collapsed and filtered to measure the absolute abundance of every unique TCRbeta CDR3 rearrangement. Productive Simpson clonality was computed per sample as the square root of Simpson's diversity index over productive rearrangements. TCRdb stores this immuneACCESS table with in-frame sequences only. Part of the clones is absent; in the studies checked, under half of the shortfall reflects unresolved V genes, and no reason is known for the rest. The V and J calls and clone size come from that table; D and trimming were worked out from the DNA. This sample comprises a few hundred thousand clones, around 83% of them detected only once. The ten largest make up under 8% of the sample.

Enrolling through a virtual design, the prospective study's participants ranged in age from roughly 18 to 90 years and lived across 24 United States geographic areas. Cohort assignment in the prospective study relied on participant-reported clinical history from a screening survey and a study questionnaire. Exposed participants had been in contact with someone with a PCR-confirmed or clinician-diagnosed COVID-19 case within 2 weeks of study entry. Each participant in the prospective study had whole blood, serum and a nasopharyngeal or oropharyngeal swab collected by mobile phlebotomists. Additional blood draws and questionnaires over an approximately two-month period could optionally be provided by prospective study participants. Before DNA extraction, prospective study blood samples were shipped either frozen or at room temperature. Overall study outcomes, separate from this receptor: The amount of clinical and demographic metadata varied by source and participant and was provided uncurated.

Measured from the cysteine to the phenylalanine, the CDR3 is 13 residues long. The kept DNA is CDR3 alone, 39 bases in frame from the first base. The V end loses 3 bases and the J end loses 0 bases, and a stretch of 3 bases separates them. This clone was seen only once. Its antigen specificity is not known. The sample holds no much larger clone one base away, and base qualities are not on file. Recombination joined TRBV12-3 or TRBV12-4 with TRBJ1-3; no D segment can be confidently identified. The sequencing sample was made of PBMCs or T cells enriched from blood (not recorded which). The TCR was taken from a woman in her forties or fifties who had been exposed to COVID-19. The nucleotide sequence is given as TGTGCCAGCAGTTTGAGCTCTGGAAACACCATATATTTT. Translated, it reads CASSLSSGNTIYF.